This T cell receptor beta chain stems from a study of T-cell memory formation after mild COVID-19. About the research overall: The study found TCR clusters largely donor specific. Regarding the study as a whole: Cross-reactive memory appears to have joined, as suggested by some responding clones showing up in pre-infection memory.

Points on this clonotype: Its antigen remains unidentified.

cDNA libraries for TCR alpha and TCR beta, carrying sample barcodes and UMIs, came from 5'RACE with constant-segment primers. TCRdb reanalysed the 5' RACE reads using MiXCR and keeps one entry per CDR3 protein. There are about 110,000 distinct CDR3 sequences in the sample; around 12% occur only once, and approximately 30% lies in the top ten. The CDR3 spans 15 residues. Per germline, CDR1 LNHDA and CDR2 SQIVND (reference sequence). Between the trimmed V and J ends, which lost 3 bases and 7 bases, there was a span of 16 bases. This TCR was recovered from an adult woman who had mild COVID-19 (a few samples of this study predate the infection). Cell type and time point are not known. What was sequenced was PBMCs or a T cell subset sorted from them (not recorded which). The chain has TRBV19 and TRBJ1-5, with a possible D match to TRBD1 (5 bases). The CDR3 loop reads CASSIWQGEGQPQHF. The CDR3 DNA reads TGTGCCAGTAGTATCTGGCAGGGCGAGGGGCAGCCCCAGCATTTT.